The following is a T cell receptor (beta chain) sequence with its context. The data are from a study of control samples from healthy donors and cancer patients. Profiled with immunoSEQ multiplex PCR; TCRdb holds only in-frame clones, not every one. The sample shows about 130,000 clones, around 92% of them seen only once. Trimming shortened V by 1 base and J by 1 base, and 10 bases separated the two germline ends. The CDR3 runs to 16 residues. CDR1 is SEHNR, CDR2 FQNEAQ, per germline (reference sequence). The chain uses TRBV7-9 and TRBJ2-2, with D hard to call. The sequence came from a man aged 80 or over with head and neck cancer. Specimen: PBMCs. CDR3 sequence: CASSLGRAMNTGELFF. In DNA form, the CDR3 reads TGTGCCAGCAGCTTAGGTCGAGCTATGAACACCGGGGAGCTGTTTTTT.